The 23 T cell receptor beta chains reported below all come from one sample, sequenced in a study of radiation and T cells in renal cell carcinoma. Documented time point: blood 2 weeks post-SBRT. Described treatment: 15 Gy SBRT to primary tumor, nephrectomy 4 weeks later. TCRdb's table, derived via immunoSEQ multiplex PCR, lists solely in-frame clones and lacks some. Of around 60,000 clones in the sample, around 81% were seen once. Here the sequenced sample was blood, taken from a patient whose treatment included radiotherapy and nephrectomy. The receptors derive from a man aged 55 to 70 with renal cell carcinoma.

The V call is TRBV2, the J call TRBJ1-2; unclear D gene. Deletions cut 6 bases from V and 8 bases from J, with 10 bases between. Germline CDR1 SNHLY, CDR2 FYNNEI. The CDR3 length is 11 residues. This chain's CDR3 is CASSPLGGYTF. For the CDR3, the DNA is TGTGCCAGCAGCCCCCTAGGGGGCTACACCTTC.

The chain joins TRBV2 to TRBJ2-4, with TRBD2 matching 12 bases. Germline-derived CDR1 and CDR2 are SNHLY and FYNNEI. V gave up 2 bases and J gave up 1 base; unmatched junction bases: 9. This CDR3 contains 19 residues. CDR3 in DNA: TGTGCCAGCAGTGAACTAAAGACTAGCGGGAGATCGGCCAAAAACATTCAGTACTTC. It yields the protein CASSELKTSGRSAKNIQYF. Drawing the rest from reference TRBV2 and TRBJ2-4, the complete variable domain is EPEVTQTPSHQVTQMGQEVILRCVPISNHLYFYWYRQILGQKVEFLVSFYNNEISEKSEIFDDQFSVERPDGSNFTLKIRSTKLEDSAMYFCASSELKTSGRSAKNIQYFGAGTRLSVL.

A single count supports this clone. The chain is built from TRBV11-1 and TRBJ2-1, with no clear D. The CDR3 length is 16 residues. Trimming removed 1 base from V and 5 bases from J, with 15 bases in between. Germline V gives CDR1 SGHAT, CDR2 FQDESV (reference sequence). The chain's CDR3 is CASSLDISRLDNEQFF. CDR3 in DNA: TGTGCCAGCAGCTTAGATATCTCTAGGCTAGACAATGAGCAGTTCTTC.

The chain links TRBV5-4 to TRBJ2-7; D not certain. Per the germline V gene, CDR1 is SGHNT and CDR2 is YYREEE (reference sequence). This CDR3 region has 15 residues. Trimming shortened V by 0 bases and J by 1 base, and 11 bases separated the two germline ends. The DNA for the CDR3 is TGTGCCAGCAGCTTGGTGGGATTCCCTTCCTACGAGCAGTACTTC. Protein product: CASSLVGFPSYEQYF.

The genes are TRBV25-1 and TRBJ1-6; D gene unclear. The CDR3 is made up of 14 amino acids. CDR1 is MGHDK and CDR2 is SYGVNS in the germline V gene. Trimming cost V 7 bases and J 5 bases, with 12 bases left between them. CDR3 protein: CASTGHPNNSPLHF. The CDR3 DNA reads TGTGCCAGCACTGGTCATCCCAATAATTCACCCCTCCACTTT.

The V call is TRBV10-1, the J call TRBJ1-1, with D perhaps TRBD1 (5 bases). CDR1 is WNHNN, CDR2 SYGVQD, per germline (reference sequence). V gave up 6 bases and J gave up 0 bases, with 8 bases separating them. This CDR3 region has 13 residues. In DNA, the CDR3 is TGCGCCAGCAGGCAGGGCCTGAACACTGAAGCTTTCTTT. It codes for CASRQGLNTEAFF.

V is TRBV19 and J is TRBJ1-1; D gene unclear. Germline V gives CDR1 LNHDA, CDR2 SQIVND (reference sequence). The CDR3 is made up of 12 amino acids. Trimming cost V 5 bases and J 7 bases, with 11 bases left between them. The CDR3 sequence: CASSEVTFEAFF. DNA for the CDR3: TGTGCCAGTAGTGAGGTGACCTTTGAAGCTTTCTTT.

This chain uses TRBV6-6 with TRBJ1-1; a possible D gene is TRBD1 (5 bases). Germline V gene sequence: CDR1 MNHNY, CDR2 SVGAGI (reference sequence). This CDR3 has 15 residues. V was pared by 0 bases and J by 1 base, with 9 bases between. The CDR3 nucleotides read TGTGCCAGCAGTTACTCATCAGGGAAGAACACTGAAGCTTTCTTT. Protein sequence: CASSYSSGKNTEAFF.

This chain joins TRBV19 and TRBJ1-5, with D unclear. V was clipped by 7 bases and J by 0 bases, with 10 bases between them. The CDR3 is 14 residues long. Germline V gives CDR1 LNHDA, CDR2 SQIVND (reference sequence). The CDR3 sequence: CASKPRSSNQPQHF. The CDR3 DNA reads TGTGCCAGTAAGCCGAGAAGTAGCAATCAGCCCCAGCATTTT.

This clone was recorded a few times. This chain joins TRBV19 and TRBJ1-1; 9 nucleotides agree with TRBD1. The germline gives CDR1 LNHDA, CDR2 SQIVND (reference sequence). This CDR3 has 14 residues. After removal of 7 bases from V and 1 base from J, the junction contained 4 bases not matched to a gene. The CDR3, as DNA: TGTGCCAGTACGCCGGGACAGGGGAACACTGAAGCTTTCTTT. This sequence encodes CASTPGQGNTEAFF. Full variable domain (rest looked up from reference TRBV19 and TRBJ1-1): DGGITQSPKYLFRKEGQNVTLSCEQNLNHDAMYWYRQDPGQGLRLIYYSQIVNDFQKGDIAEGYSVSREKKESFPLTVTSAQKNPTAFYLCASTPGQGNTEAFFGQGTRLTVV.

The rearrangement links TRBV19 to TRBJ1-2; no reliable D call. Germline V gene sequence: CDR1 LNHDA, CDR2 SQIVND (reference sequence). There are 15 residues in the CDR3. V was clipped by 1 base and J by 1 base, with 10 bases between them. The chain's CDR3 is CASSIVGSNNYGYTF. DNA of the CDR3: TGTGCCAGTAGTATAGTAGGCAGCAATAACTATGGCTACACCTTC.

The rearrangement uses TRBV30 and TRBJ2-6; D ambiguous. V was shortened by 5 bases and J by 2 bases, with 22 bases between the two germline ends. From germline, CDR1 is GTSNPN and CDR2 SVGIG (reference sequence). The CDR3 is 18 residues long. This CDR3 reads CAWGRYSNLSPGANVLTF. In nucleotides, the CDR3 is TGTGCCTGGGGTAGATACTCAAACCTTTCGCCTGGGGCCAACGTCCTGACTTTC.

This clone was seen a handful of times. This chain joins TRBV16 and TRBJ1-1; D remains ambiguous. The germline V gene encodes CDR1 KGHSY and CDR2 FQNENV. Trimming stripped 1 base from V and 4 bases from J, with 1 base between. This CDR3 has 11 residues. CDR3 region: CASSQFTEAFF. In nucleotides, the CDR3 is TGTGCCAGCAGCCAATTCACTGAAGCTTTCTTT.

A remark on this clone: A read error is likely here: a far larger clone is one base away. The chain couples TRBV7-2 to TRBJ2-5; TRBD2 agrees at 7 bases. Germline V gene data show CDR1 as SGHTA and CDR2 as FQGNSA. This CDR3 is 16 amino acids long. The junction had 10 bases not matched to a gene; V was cut back by 1 base and J by 5 bases. The CDR3 region is CASSLGGGRATETQYF. DNA for the CDR3: TGTGCCAGCAGCTTAGGGGGGGGGAGGGCTACGGAGACCCAGTACTTC.

This chain joins TRBV9 and TRBJ2-3, with 10 bases identical to TRBD1. Germline V lookup: CDR1 SGDLS, CDR2 YYNGEE. J lost 4 bases, V lost 4 bases, and 9 bases had no gene match. The CDR3 length is 16 residues. This CDR3 reads CASSPRDRGNSDTQYF. CDR3 DNA: TGTGCCAGCAGCCCCCGGGACAGGGGAAATTCAGATACGCAGTATTTT.

Concerning this clone: Other nucleotide sequences in the sample specify the same CDR3. The CDR3 bases are TGTGCCAGCAGTGAAGTGGCAAATTCACCCCTCCACTTT. Protein: CASSEVANSPLHF. The chain links TRBV2 to TRBJ1-6, with D unresolved. This CDR3 is 13 amino acids long. Germline-derived CDR1 and CDR2 are SNHLY and FYNNEI. V lost 1 base and J lost 7, with 5 bases in between.

The J gene is TRBJ2-5, the V gene TRBV11-2; weak D call: TRBD2 (5 bases). From germline, CDR1 is SGHAT and CDR2 FQNNGV. V dropped 5 bases and J dropped 2 bases, with 9 bases sitting between them. The CDR3 is 13 residues long. The DNA for the CDR3 is TGTGCCAGCAGCCGCCGGACTCAAGAGACCCAGTACTTC. The encoded protein is CASSRRTQETQYF.

The chain is built from TRBV11-3 and TRBJ2-1; TRBD1 aligns across 7 bases. This CDR3 has 14 amino acids. Looked up from germline, CDR1 is SGHNT and CDR2 is YENEEA. The V segment lost 1 base and the J segment 6 bases; nucleotides outside the gene matches: 3. The CDR3 loop is CASSLGTGSNEQFF. CDR3 coding DNA: TGTGCCAGCAGCTTAGGGACAGGATCCAATGAGCAGTTCTTC.

V is TRBV10-1 and J is TRBJ2-2; 7 bases line up with TRBD1. In germline, CDR1 is WNHNN, CDR2 SYGVQD (reference sequence). Germline trimming cut 5 bases from V and 3 bases from J; bases unmatched to any gene: 6. CDR3 length: 15 amino acids. In DNA, the CDR3 is TGCGCCAGCAGTAGGGGGCAGGGGGACACCGGGGAGCTGTTTTTT. Translation: CASSRGQGDTGELFF.

This chain connects TRBV6-4 to TRBJ2-1; 8 nucleotides align to TRBD2. Losses at the gene ends were 4 bases for V and 8 bases for J; bases not matched to a gene: 7. This CDR3 comprises 14 residues. Germline lookup yields CDR1 MRHNA and CDR2 SNTAGT. The DNA of the CDR3 is TGTGCCAGCAGTGTGACGGGGGGGCGAGATGAGCAGTTCTTC. As protein: CASSVTGGRDEQFF.

This chain uses TRBV5-1 with TRBJ1-1, with D uncertain. V was cut by 0 bases and J by 0 bases, with 15 bases left in between. The CDR3 extends over 17 amino acids. Germline CDR1 is SGHRS and CDR2 is YFSETQ. The CDR3: CASSLGLGIGMNTEAFF. In DNA form, the CDR3 reads TGCGCCAGCAGCTTGGGTCTAGGGATAGGAATGAACACTGAAGCTTTCTTT. The whole variable domain, filled in from reference TRBV5-1 and TRBJ1-1, reads KAGVTQTPRYLIKTRGQQVTLSCSPISGHRSVSWYQQTPGQGLQFLFEYFSETQRNKGNFPGRFSGRQFSNSRSEMNVSTLELGDSALYLCASSLGLGIGMNTEAFFGQGTRLTVV.

This chain joins TRBV10-2 and TRBJ2-5; D remains unclear. CDR1 is WSHSY, CDR2 SAAADI, per germline. The CDR3 is 11 residues long. Trimming removed 6 bases at V and 4 bases at J, with 6 bases between. The CDR3 loop is CASRTGETQYF. CDR3 nucleotide sequence: TGCGCCAGCAGGACCGGAGAGACCCAGTACTTC.

The V call is TRBV5-1, the J call TRBJ1-1, with 8 nucleotides matching TRBD1. The ends lost 0 bases at V and 1 base at J; junction bases unmatched: 11. Germline CDR1 is SGHRS and CDR2 is YFSETQ. CDR3 length equals 18 residues. CDR3 loop: CASSLEPTGAARNTEAFF. The CDR3 DNA reads as TGCGCCAGCAGCTTGGAGCCGACAGGGGCCGCCAGGAACACTGAAGCTTTCTTT. Based on the CDR3 plus reference TRBV5-1 and TRBJ1-1, the full variable domain is KAGVTQTPRYLIKTRGQQVTLSCSPISGHRSVSWYQQTPGQGLQFLFEYFSETQRNKGNFPGRFSGRQFSNSRSEMNVSTLELGDSALYLCASSLEPTGAARNTEAFFGQGTRLTVV.